The 14 T cell receptor beta chains below come from one sample, sequenced in a study of blood T cell repertoires in COVID-19. Assay used: immunoSEQ multiplex PCR; TCRdb lists only in-frame clones, some missing. Of 100,000 or so clones in the sample, 82% were seen once. The sample was peripheral blood. The receptor set was obtained from an elderly man with acute or convalescent COVID-19.

V usage is TRBV19 and J usage is TRBJ2-7; TRBD2 agrees at 11 bases. The V gene's germline CDR1 is LNHDA and CDR2 SQIVND (reference sequence). The CDR3 length is 15 residues. The ends lost 2 bases at V and 2 bases at J; junction bases unmatched: 2. CDR3 coding DNA: TGTGCCAGTAGTATAATAGCGGGAGGGCCCTACGAGCAGTACTTC. It is translated as CASSIIAGGPYEQYF.

This clone came up once. This chain joins TRBV5-5 and TRBJ2-4, with a tentative D call TRBD1 (6 bases). V lost 2 bases to trimming and J lost 6 bases, with 6 bases between them. Germline V gene lookup returns CDR1 SGHKS and CDR2 YYEKEE (reference sequence). This CDR3 region has 12 residues. DNA for the CDR3: TGTGCCAGCAGCTTACAGGGAAACATTCAGTACTTC. Translation: CASSLQGNIQYF. The whole variable domain, remainder taken from reference TRBV5-5 and TRBJ2-4, is DAGVTQSPTHLIKTRGQQVTLRCSPISGHKSVSWYQQVLGQGPQFIFQYYEKEERGRGNFPDRFSARQFPNYSSELNVNALLLGDSALYLCASSLQGNIQYFGAGTRLSVL.

The chain joins TRBV5-6 to TRBJ1-2; perhaps TRBD1 as D (5 bases). V was clipped by 0 bases and J by 7 bases, with 7 bases between them. This CDR3 region has 12 residues. Germline V gene data show CDR1 as SGHDT and CDR2 as YYEEEE. The CDR3 spells CASSLAGGGYTF. The CDR3, as DNA: TGTGCCAGCAGCTTGGCCGGGGGTGGCTACACCTTC.

The rearrangement uses TRBV5-8 and TRBJ1-4; TRBD1 matches at 8 bases. The germline CDR1 and CDR2 sequences are SGHTS and YDEGEE. V trimming: 4 bases; J trimming: 4 bases; junction bases outside the gene matches: 12. This CDR3 contains 17 residues. CDR3 coding DNA: TGTGCCAGCAGCGCTCCCGGGACAGGTCGGCGTAATGAAAAACTGTTTTTT. Translation: CASSAPGTGRRNEKLFF.

The chain carries TRBV6-5 and TRBJ1-1; 9 nucleotides line up with TRBD1. The germline gives CDR1 MNHEY, CDR2 SVGAGI. J lost 8 bases, V lost 6 bases, and 7 bases had no gene match. The CDR3 spans 13 residues. The CDR3, as DNA: TGTGCCAGCAGCCTGAACAGGGGGCTCGAAGCTTTCTTT. Translation: CASSLNRGLEAFF.

The gene calls are TRBV13 and TRBJ1-6; D perhaps matches TRBD1 (6 bases). The CDR3 contains 15 residues. Trimming took 2 bases from V and 6 from J, leaving 11 bases between them. CDR1 is PRHDT, CDR2 FYEKMQ, per germline (reference sequence). CDR3 residues: CASSLSPGANSPLHF. In nucleotides, the CDR3 is TGTGCCAGCAGCTTAAGCCCAGGGGCTAATTCACCCCTCCACTTT.

The chain links TRBV10-3 to TRBJ1-5; possible D gene TRBD1, 5 bases. V was pared by 10 bases and J by 4 bases, with 20 bases between. Germline V gene data show CDR1 as ENHRY and CDR2 as SYGVKD. The CDR3 spans 15 residues. The CDR3 reads CATWGGAKLNQPQHF. Written as DNA, the CDR3 is TGTGCCACCTGGGGAGGGGCCAAGTTGAATCAGCCCCAGCATTTT.

This clone was counted between two and nine times. The V and J genes are TRBV9 and TRBJ2-2; D remains ambiguous. The CDR3 extends over 15 amino acids. Trimming took 1 base from V and 2 from J, leaving 9 bases between them. Looked up from germline, CDR1 is SGDLS and CDR2 is YYNGEE. Here the CDR3 reads CASSVTNRNTGELFF. The DNA of the CDR3 is TGTGCCAGCAGCGTAACCAACAGAAACACCGGGGAGCTGTTTTTT.

The chain combines TRBV6-5 with TRBJ2-2, with D tentatively TRBD2 (6 bases). The V end lost 6 bases, the J end lost 4 bases, and 9 bases lay between the germline ends. The CDR3 is made up of 13 amino acids. Per germline, CDR1 MNHEY and CDR2 SVGAGI. In nucleotides, the CDR3 is TGTGCCAGCAGAAGGGGACTCACCGGGGAGCTGTTTTTT. This translates into CASRRGLTGELFF.

V gene TRBV5-1 combines with J gene TRBJ2-2, with TRBD1 matching 9 bases. The J segment lost 2 bases and the V segment lost 7 bases, leaving 9 bases of the junction unmatched. The CDR3 covers 16 residues. Germline V CDR1 and CDR2: SGHRS, YFSETQ. The CDR3 sequence: CASGAGTGRNTGELFF. Written as DNA, the CDR3 is TGCGCCAGCGGCGCCGGGACAGGGAGAAACACCGGGGAGCTGTTTTTT.

The count of this clone is one. This sequence joins TRBV6-5 and TRBJ1-1; no reliable D call. The germline gives CDR1 MNHEY, CDR2 SVGAGI. This CDR3 has 14 residues. With 7 bases removed from V and 3 bases from J, the gap between germline ends came to 15 bases. CDR3 nucleotides: TGTGCCAGCACCGCCGGGGTCGGCGACACTGAAGCTTTCTTT. Translating it yields CASTAGVGDTEAFF.

This rearrangement joins TRBV7-2 to TRBJ2-7; 8 bases are a match to TRBD2. This CDR3 spans 14 amino acids. CDR1 SGHTA and CDR2 FQGNSA come from the germline V gene. J was trimmed by 6 bases and V by 2 bases; bases with no gene match: 6. CDR3 in amino acids: CASSLLAGGGEQYF. Written as DNA, the CDR3 is TGTGCCAGCAGCTTATTGGCGGGAGGTGGCGAGCAGTACTTC. Variable domain in full (rest from reference TRBV7-2 and TRBJ2-7): GAGVSQSPSNKVTEKGKDVELRCDPISGHTALYWYRQSLGQGLEFLIYFQGNSAPDKSGLPSDRFSAERTGGSVSTLTIQRTQQEDSAVYLCASSLLAGGGEQYFGPGTRLTVT.

This clone is deemed medium-sized. This rearrangement joins TRBV4-1 to TRBJ2-7, with D tentatively TRBD2 (6 bases). Germline assignment: CDR1 MGHRA and CDR2 YSYEKL. This CDR3 region has 13 residues. Between the trimmed V and J ends, which lost 8 bases and 3 bases, there was a span of 14 bases. CDR3 loop: CASSGGIGYEQYF. CDR3 DNA: TGCGCCAGCTCGGGCGGGATTGGCTACGAGCAGTACTTC.

The chain links TRBV9 to TRBJ1-1; 7 bases are a match to TRBD1. CDR1 is SGDLS and CDR2 is YYNGEE in the germline V gene. V gave up 4 bases and J gave up 1 base; unmatched junction bases: 10. The CDR3 length is 16 residues. The CDR3: CASSPRQHRGNTEAFF. The DNA of the CDR3 is TGTGCCAGCAGCCCTCGACAGCACAGGGGGAACACTGAAGCTTTCTTT. The whole variable domain, filled in from reference TRBV9 and TRBJ1-1, reads DSGVTQTPKHLITATGQRVTLRCSPRSGDLSVYWYQQSLDQGLQFLIQYYNGEERAKGNILERFSAQQFPDLHSELNLSSLELGDSALYFCASSPRQHRGNTEAFFGQGTRLTVV.